The clone carrying this TCR beta chain has more than one count but fewer than ten. Its antigen is still unknown. The source of the sample is a study of human T cells and chemical hapten exposure. In the study overall: It was small differences in pooled library volume that mainly caused per-sample TCR yields to vary. Whole-study findings and limits: Those TCRs sitting above 1 in 1000 frequency stayed the same with DPC sensitization.

The CDR3 length is 14 residues. Germline V lookup: CDR1 SEHNR, CDR2 FQNEAQ (reference sequence). Trimming shortened V by 7 bases and J by 7 bases, and 20 bases separated the two germline ends. Before extraction, the whole blood was not fractionated, and total RNA was taken from it. What the library attached to individual cDNA molecules were unique molecular identifiers. How the authors handled the data: TCRs per sample had a median of around 100,000 and ranged from about 20,000 to 750,000. TCRdb fed the 5' RACE reads into MiXCR, producing one record per CDR3 protein. In this record, the V and J calls reflect TCRdb's handling and not the investigators' own analysis. The data contain 110,000 or so distinct CDR3 sequences, around 20% of them seen just once; the ten biggest clones take up roughly 3.1%.

This sequence originates from a human donor in good health. The chain uses TRBV7-9 and TRBJ2-7, with D unclear. The CDR3, as DNA: TGTGCCAGCACCCTCCTGGGCGAGCGAACGGAGCAGTACTTC. Translated: CASTLLGERTEQYF.